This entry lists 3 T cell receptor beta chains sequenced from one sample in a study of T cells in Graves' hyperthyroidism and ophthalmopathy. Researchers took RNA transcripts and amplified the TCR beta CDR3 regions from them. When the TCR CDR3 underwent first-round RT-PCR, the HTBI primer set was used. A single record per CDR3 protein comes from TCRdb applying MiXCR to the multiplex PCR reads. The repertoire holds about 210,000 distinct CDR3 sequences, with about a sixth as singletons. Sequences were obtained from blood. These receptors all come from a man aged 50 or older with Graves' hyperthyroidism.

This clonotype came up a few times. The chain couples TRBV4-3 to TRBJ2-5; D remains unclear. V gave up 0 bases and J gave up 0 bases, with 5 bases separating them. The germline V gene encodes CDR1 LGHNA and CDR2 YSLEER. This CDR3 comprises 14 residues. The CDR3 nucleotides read TGCGCCAGCAGCCAAGATCACTACCAAGAGACCCAGTACTTC. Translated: CASSQDHYQETQYF.

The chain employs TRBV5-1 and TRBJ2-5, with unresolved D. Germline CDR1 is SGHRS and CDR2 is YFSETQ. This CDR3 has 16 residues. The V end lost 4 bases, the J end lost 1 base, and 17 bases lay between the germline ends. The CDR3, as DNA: TGCGCCAGCAGCCCGTCTCCCACAGTATCCCAAGAGACCCAGTACTTC. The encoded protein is CASSPSPTVSQETQYF.

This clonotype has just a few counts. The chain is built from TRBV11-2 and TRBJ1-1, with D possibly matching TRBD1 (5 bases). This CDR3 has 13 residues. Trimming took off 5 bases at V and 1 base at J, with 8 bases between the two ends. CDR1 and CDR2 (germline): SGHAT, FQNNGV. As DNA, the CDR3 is TGTGCCAGCAGCGCCACAGGGAACACTGAAGCTTTCTTT. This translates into CASSATGNTEAFF.